Below are 20 T cell receptor beta chains sequenced from a single sample in a study of CD8+ T cells in alopecia areata. RNA extraction and reverse transcription yielded cDNA as sequencing template. Only in-frame clones appear in the TCRdb table, and some are missing; sequencing was by immunoSEQ multiplex PCR. This table holds roughly 100,000 clones, about nine tenths found once. Treatment noted: oral pan-JAK inhibitor, 5-10 mg twice daily. Sequenced here: CD8+ T cells sorted from blood, sampled at approximately week 30, from a patient treated with tofacitinib. These receptors came from a human donor with alopecia areata.

The J gene is TRBJ1-2, the V gene TRBV9; 7 bases agree with TRBD1. V trimming: 3 bases; J trimming: 2 bases; junction bases outside the gene matches: 22. The CDR3 runs 20 residues. From germline, CDR1 is SGDLS and CDR2 YYNGEE. The CDR3, as DNA: TGTGCCAGCAGCGCAGTCCCATCATTCGGGGAAGGGGGCGAGAACTATGGCTACACCTTC. Translation: CASSAVPSFGEGGENYGYTF.

V and J are TRBV29-1 and TRBJ1-1; D is possibly TRBD1 (6 bases). The germline CDR1 and CDR2 sequences are SQVTM and ANQGSEA. Trimming cost V 7 bases and J 5 bases, with 11 bases left between them. The CDR3 contains 11 residues. The CDR3 protein is CSAERGTEAFF. In nucleotides, the CDR3 is TGCAGCGCCGAGAGGGGGACTGAAGCTTTCTTT. Complete variable domain (other parts from reference TRBV29-1 and TRBJ1-1): SAVISQKPSRDICQRGTSLTIQCQVDSQVTMMFWYRQQPGQSLTLIATANQGSEATYESGFVIDKFPISRPNLTFSTLTVSNMSPEDSSIYLCSAERGTEAFFGQGTRLTVV.

The rearrangement joins TRBV27 to TRBJ2-1, with a weak D call TRBD2 (5 bases). Between the trimmed V and J ends, which lost 8 bases and 0 bases, there was a span of 14 bases. Germline CDR1 reads MNHEY; CDR2 reads SMNVEV (reference sequence). The CDR3 is 15 amino acids. In DNA, the CDR3 is TGTGCCAGCCGCCTTTGGGCGGGCTCCTACAATGAGCAGTTCTTC. It specifies CASRLWAGSYNEQFF.

The chain recombines TRBV2 with TRBJ2-2; no definite D call. The CDR3 consists of 10 residues. Trimming shortened V by 3 bases and J by 7 bases, and 0 bases separated the two germline ends. Germline loops: CDR1 SNHLY, CDR2 FYNNEI. CDR3 sequence (DNA): TGTGCCAGCAGTGACGGGGAGCTGTTTTTT. It codes for CASSDGELFF. The whole variable domain, filled in from reference TRBV2 and TRBJ2-2, reads EPEVTQTPSHQVTQMGQEVILRCVPISNHLYFYWYRQILGQKVEFLVSFYNNEISEKSEIFDDQFSVERPDGSNFTLKIRSTKLEDSAMYFCASSDGELFFGEGSRLTVL.

The rearrangement uses TRBV15 and TRBJ2-7; D gene uncertain. V lost 0 bases, J lost 2 bases, and 5 bases lay in between. The germline gives CDR1 LNHNV, CDR2 YYDKDF (reference sequence). The CDR3 spans 13 residues. CDR3 in DNA: TGTGCCACCAGCAGAGAAGGAGCCTACGAGCAGTACTTC. This encodes CATSREGAYEQYF.

The chain is built from TRBV29-1 and TRBJ1-1; D may be TRBD1 (6 bases). Germline V gene data show CDR1 as SQVTM and CDR2 as ANQGSEA. The CDR3 length is 10 residues. The CDR3 coding sequence is TGCAGTATTGTAGGGGGAGAAGCTTTCTTT. The encoded protein is CSIVGGEAFF.

This clone was detected a few times. The CDR3 DNA reads as TGTGCCAGCAGTTACGGGGGAACCACAGATACGCAGTATTTT. It encodes CASSYGGTTDTQYF. The chain carries TRBV6-6 and TRBJ2-3; D may be TRBD1 or TRBD2 (5 bases each). V was trimmed by 2 bases and J by 2 bases, leaving 8 bases between them. The CDR3 sequence is 14 residues long. Germline CDR1 MNHNY, CDR2 SVGAGI (reference sequence).

The V call is TRBV12-5, the J call TRBJ2-3, with TRBD1 matching 8 bases. V lost 2 bases to trimming and J lost 6 bases; unmatched junction nucleotides: 16. Per the germline V gene, CDR1 is LGHNT and CDR2 is FRNRAP. The CDR3 is 18 amino acids. The CDR3 is CASGLIPAPGQEFDTQYF. CDR3 coding DNA: TGTGCTAGTGGTTTGATCCCGGCTCCGGGACAGGAATTCGATACGCAGTATTTT.

The chain uses TRBV9 and TRBJ2-7, with 7 bases lining up with TRBD1. Looked up from germline, CDR1 is SGDLS and CDR2 is YYNGEE. J lost 3 bases, V lost 0 bases, and 6 bases had no gene match. The CDR3 totals 15 residues. CDR3 DNA: TGTGCCAGCAGCGTAGCGGCAGGGGGAATCTACGAGCAGTACTTC. Its protein product is CASSVAAGGIYEQYF.

This clone appeared once. The chain recombines TRBV9 with TRBJ2-1; D not resolved. Trimming left V 4 bases short and J 3 bases short, with 17 bases between. This CDR3 contains 16 residues. Germline-derived CDR1 and CDR2 are SGDLS and YYNGEE. The chain's CDR3 is CASSPPGTLDYNEQFF. The CDR3, as DNA: TGTGCCAGCAGCCCCCCCGGCACGCTCGACTACAATGAGCAGTTCTTC.

Only one count was recorded for this clone. The chain couples TRBV27 to TRBJ2-1; D remains ambiguous. CDR1 is MNHEY and CDR2 is SMNVEV in the germline V gene (reference sequence). CDR3 length: 14 amino acids. The V and J ends lost 1 base and 3 bases respectively, with 7 bases between them. The CDR3 loop is CASSLYWVYNEQFF. Written as DNA, the CDR3 is TGTGCCAGCAGTTTATATTGGGTCTACAATGAGCAGTTCTTC.

V and J are TRBV5-1 and TRBJ2-1; D perhaps matches TRBD2 (5 bases). Trimming took 4 bases from V and 8 from J, leaving 10 bases between them. Germline V CDR1 and CDR2: SGHRS, YFSETQ. The CDR3 consists of 12 residues. CDR3 in amino acids: CASSPGSDEQFF. DNA of the CDR3: TGCGCCAGCAGCCCGGGAAGCGATGAGCAGTTCTTC.

This rearrangement joins TRBV11-2 to TRBJ2-1; tentatively, D is TRBD2 (6 bases). Germline lookup yields CDR1 SGHAT and CDR2 FQNNGV. This CDR3 is built from 18 residues. V lost 4 bases and J 5 bases, leaving 24 bases between the germline ends. CDR3 sequence: CASSSIRSRTNPNNEQFF. The CDR3 DNA is TGTGCCAGCAGCTCTATACGATCCCGGACTAATCCTAACAATGAGCAGTTCTTC. Combining the CDR3 with reference TRBV11-2 and TRBJ2-1 gives the whole variable domain EAGVAQSPRYKIIEKRQSVAFWCNPISGHATLYWYQQILGQGPKLLIQFQNNGVVDDSQLPKDRFSAERLKGVDSTLKIQPAKLEDSAVYLCASSSIRSRTNPNNEQFFGPGTRLTVL.

J is TRBJ2-3 and V is TRBV7-6; 9 bases line up with TRBD2. The germline V gene has CDR1 SGHVS and CDR2 FNYEAQ. With 1 base clipped from V and 3 bases from J, the junction kept 14 bases outside the gene matches. The CDR3 loop spans 19 amino acids. CDR3 in DNA: TGTGCCAGCAGCTTAGATCTACTCCTAGCGGGGAGCCTTACAGATACGCAGTATTTT. Encoded protein: CASSLDLLLAGSLTDTQYF. Full variable domain (missing parts from reference TRBV7-6 and TRBJ2-3): GAGVSQSPRYKVTKRGQDVALRCDPISGHVSLYWYRQALGQGPEFLTYFNYEAQQDKSGLPNDRFSAERPEGSISTLTIQRTEQRDSAMYRCASSLDLLLAGSLTDTQYFGPGTRLTVL.

The V and J genes are TRBV7-2 and TRBJ2-1; maybe TRBD1 (6 bases). The CDR3 is 15 amino acids. Trimming left V 1 base short and J 5 bases short, with 12 bases between. Germline assignment: CDR1 SGHTA and CDR2 FQGNSA. This chain's CDR3 is CASSLEGELHNEQFF. Here the CDR3 DNA reads TGTGCCAGCAGCTTAGAGGGGGAACTTCACAATGAGCAGTTCTTC.

The rearrangement links TRBV4-2 to TRBJ2-5, with 7 positions matching TRBD1. Germline V lookup: CDR1 LGHNA, CDR2 YNFKEQ. The CDR3 is 13 amino acids. V shed 4 bases and J 5 bases; nucleotides not matched to a gene: 4. CDR3: CASSPQGRETQYF. For the CDR3, the DNA is TGTGCCAGCAGCCCACAGGGGCGGGAGACCCAGTACTTC.

The chain combines TRBV4-1 with TRBJ2-6; the match to TRBD2 covers 8 bases. The V gene's germline CDR1 is MGHRA and CDR2 YSYEKL. With V trimmed by 1 base and J by 4 bases, 3 bases remained unmatched. The CDR3 has 16 amino acids. The CDR3 nucleotides read TGCGCCAGCAGCCAAGCTACTAGCGGAGGGGCCAACGTCCTGACTTTC. It specifies CASSQATSGGANVLTF.

J is TRBJ2-7 and V is TRBV6-5, with D hard to call. Trimming cost V 3 bases and J 5 bases, with 11 bases left between them. CDR3 length equals 13 residues. Germline CDR1 MNHEY, CDR2 SVGAGI. The CDR3 sequence is CASSYSPADEQYF. As DNA, the CDR3 is TGTGCCAGCAGTTATTCCCCTGCTGACGAGCAGTACTTC.

In its sample, this clone was seen once. The chain couples TRBV7-9 to TRBJ2-7; 11 positions match TRBD1. The CDR3 covers 15 residues. The germline CDR1 and CDR2 sequences are SEHNR and FQNEAQ (reference sequence). The V segment lost 6 bases and the J segment 1 base; nucleotides outside the gene matches: 5. As DNA, the CDR3 is TGTGCCAGCAGTCAGGACAGGGGGCTATCCTACGAGCAGTACTTC. It yields the protein CASSQDRGLSYEQYF.

This chain joins TRBV6-5 and TRBJ2-7; D may be TRBD1 (6 bases). Germline V gene data show CDR1 as MNHEY and CDR2 as SVGAGI. Trimming pared 5 bases from V and 2 bases from J, leaving 13 bases between. The CDR3 covers 14 residues. CDR3 region: CASSTGLMTYEQYF. The CDR3 nucleotides read TGTGCCAGCAGTACAGGGTTGATGACCTACGAGCAGTACTTC.